This TCR beta chain was recorded in a study of persistence of HIV-infected CD4 T cells. This was the immunoSEQ version 4 assay in survey mode. The assay was immunoSEQ multiplex PCR, and TCRdb's table has in-frame clones only and misses some. The sample has about 27,000 clones, under 80% seen once. Comment on this clone: The antigen remains undetermined.

Germline V gene lookup returns CDR1 SGHRS and CDR2 YFSETQ. Trimming stripped 7 bases from V and 3 bases from J, with 14 bases between. The CDR3 loop spans 13 amino acids. An overlapping HIV-1 Gag peptide pool stimulated these cells at 0.75 to 1 ug/peptide/mL. Responding CD4+ T cells were sorted by upregulation of both CD40 ligand and CD69. This TCR derives from an adult man with HIV who was CMV-seropositive. Sequences were derived from CD4+ T cells sorted from PBMCs after approximately 20-hour stimulation, sampled from a patient who received antiretroviral therapy. The V call is TRBV5-1, the J call TRBJ2-7; possibly TRBD2 for D (5 bases). CDR3 sequence (DNA): TGCGCCAGCGCTTTAGACGGGAACTACGAGCAGTACTTC. Its translation: CASALDGNYEQYF.